This paragraph reports one TCR beta chain. This CDR3 is 14 amino acids long. CDR1 is SEHNR and CDR2 is FQNEAQ in the germline V gene (reference sequence). Deletions cut 4 bases from V and 4 bases from J, with 13 bases between. This specimen belongs to a study of CD8 T cells in Susac syndrome. It was negative isolation that provided the CD8+ and CD4+ T cells, whereas TEMRA cells were enriched by FACS. When the RNA was reverse transcribed, random hexamers were used with an input of roughly 0.5 to 1 ug. immunoSEQ multiplex PCR amplified TCR beta CDR3 across 54 Vbeta, 13 Jbeta. A single record per CDR3 protein comes from TCRdb applying MiXCR to the immunoSEQ multiplex PCR reads. The data show around 150,000 distinct CDR3 sequences, 85% to 95% seen once.

Sample: CD4+ T cells from PBMCs. V gene TRBV7-9 combines with J gene TRBJ2-5, with D uncertain. The sequence derives from a human donor with multiple sclerosis. CDR3 in DNA: TGTGCCAGCAGCTCGGCAGGCCGCGGAGAGACCCAGTACTTC. Its protein product is CASSSAGRGETQYF.